This note documents a single T cell receptor (beta chain) sequence. Its antigen remains unidentified. No qualities accompany the bases; no much larger clone lies one base away. The immunoSEQ Assay was the method used to sequence TCRbeta CDR3 regions. After extraction, genomic DNA underwent amplification by bias-controlled multiplex PCR, followed by high-throughput sequencing. As for the original processing: Collapsing and filtering of sequences were performed to quantify the absolute abundance of each unique TCRbeta CDR3 region. Usable DNA was measured by amplifying reference genes present in all nucleated cells, and TCRbeta template counts were normalized to that usable DNA to estimate T cell fraction. Repertoire TCRs were annotated as SARS-CoV-2-specific when V gene, CDR3 amino acid sequence and J gene were exactly matched to a known reactive TCR set. The reference SARS-CoV-2 TCR set was derived from MIRA and filtered for enrichment in COVID-19-positive ImmuneCODE repertoires, a step that removed public or cross-reactive TCRs. Drawing on the MIRA antigens, annotated TCRs were analysed further at the level of specific ORF or position within ORF. Depth was the summed frequency of annotated unique rearrangements, while breadth was defined as annotated unique rearrangements over total unique productive rearrangements. TCR breadth was compared between groups using two-sided Wilcoxon rank-sum tests. TCRdb obtained this table from immuneACCESS and retained in-frame rearrangements with V and J assigned. These tables miss some clones; where compared with another copy, unresolved V genes account for less than half of the shortfall, and the remainder is unexplained. D and trimming come from the DNA, and the V and J calls and clone size come from that table. The sample table lists 350,000 to 500,000 clones, approximately 90% of them with a count of one. The ten largest clones capture approximately 4% of the sample.

The source of the sample is a study of Ad26.COV2.S vaccination and SARS-CoV-2 variants (dated by TCRdb to the early 2020s). In terms of the full investigation: Vaccine-arm donors were drawn from COV1001, a multicentre, randomized, double-blind, placebo-controlled phase I-IIa trial of Ad26.COV2.S in healthy adults. Participants in the trial were split at random into five groups of five each, receiving low-dose or high-dose Ad26.COV2.S once or twice, or else placebo on both occasions. Dosing of Ad26.COV2.S was intramuscular, at either 5x10^10 or 1x10^11 viral particles, delivered as one shot or as two shots spaced 56 days apart. The TCR-sequenced set comprised roughly 30 samples: about 19 Ad26.COV2.S vaccine recipients, 5 placebo recipients and 8 SARS-CoV-2 convalescent individuals. Sequencing of the TCRbeta repertoire served to evaluate the specificity and breadth of SARS-CoV-2-reactive T cell receptors following Ad26.COV2.S vaccination. Investigators remained blinded to trial group allocation during experiments and outcome assessment. Overall results and qualifications from the work: Comparing responses between vaccine doses or regimens was not something the study was powered to do. The authors noted that total T cell responses may have been underestimated by the TCR breadth and depth analyses. Higher spike-specific TCR breadth was observed in Ad26.COV2.S recipients than in placebo recipients (P = 0.0014). After vaccination, spike-specific CD8+ and CD4+ T cell responses were reported to show substantial breadth. Comparable non-spike TCR breadth was observed between vaccine and placebo recipients, consistent with only spike being contained in the vaccine.

This specimen's treatment or condition label, per the study, means: approximately 18 received Ad26.COV2.S at low or high dose, single or two shots; about 5 received placebo; per-sample allocation not given. For vaccine and placebo recipients, the sequenced repertoires came from samples collected on day 63 after the first injection. Between 29 July and 7 August 2020, Cohort 1b enrolled about 27 adults aged 18-55 years at one site in Boston, USA. As a vaccine, Ad26.COV2.S was a replication-incompetent adenovirus type 26 vector that expressed a prefusion-stabilized SARS-CoV-2 spike protein derived from the original Wuhan strain. The source was peripheral blood, collected in a trial of Ad26.COV2.S vaccine versus placebo. This TCR came from a person aged 18-60 years who received the Ad26.COV2.S COVID-19 vaccine or a placebo.

CDR3 loop: CASSQEGNSKQYF. The sequenced DNA: TGCGCCAGCAGCCAAGAAGGTAACAGCAAGCAGTACTTC. The chain is assembled from TRBV4-1 and TRBJ2-7; the D gene remains uncertain. As encoded in the germline V gene, CDR1 is MGHRA while CDR2 is YSYEKL. Between the V and J ends, shortened by 0 bases and 8 bases respectively, the junction contains 11 bases. The CDR3 starts with the cysteine, ends with the phenylalanine, and has 13 residues. The only DNA kept is the CDR3, 39 bases in frame from the first base.